The T cell receptor (beta chain) described here comes from a study of blood T cell repertoires in COVID-19 (dated by TCRdb to between 2020 and 2021). Concerning the study at large: Samples from collaborators originated in the United States, Italy and Spain and spanned both the acute and convalescent phases of COVID-19. Where available, HLA class I and class II types were obtained from metadata supplied by the sample provider rather than from assay-based typing. Deeply sampled blood TCRbeta repertoires from subjects exposed to, actively infected with, or recovered from COVID-19 were included in the dataset. A de-identified subject ID, COVID-19 status, age in years and sex were almost always included in the sample metadata. The samples were drawn from two sources: the first 160 participants of the ongoing ImmuneRACE study, and 1,000 to 1,500 subjects contributed by 6 global collaborators. The repertoires were released in a freely available public database intended as a resource for research on the immune response to SARS-CoV-2. The prospective study material was composed of cDNA or gDNA derived from T cells, B-cell-depleted T cells, or PBMCs.

With respect to this clone: What antigen it recognizes has not been identified. Base qualities are not at hand, and no much larger clone is one base apart.

Via the germline V gene, CDR1 is SGHRS and CDR2 YFSETQ. Including the terminal cysteine and phenylalanine, the CDR3 comprises 15 residues. Left in the record is the CDR3 DNA by itself, 45 bases read in frame from the first base. For this chain, trimming is 4 bases at the V end and 9 bases at the J end, and the number of junction bases without a gene match is 11. The immunoSEQ Assay, a bias-controlled multiplex PCR, was used to amplify TCRbeta CDR3 regions from genomic DNA. From the authors' description of their analysis: Nucleated cell counts per sample were estimated from amplification of reference gene primers within the assay. Sequence reads were collapsed and filtered to measure the absolute abundance of every unique TCRbeta CDR3 rearrangement. For each sample, productive Simpson clonality was calculated by taking the square root of Simpson's diversity index across productive rearrangements. TCRdb obtained this table from immuneACCESS and retained in-frame rearrangements with V and J assigned. These tables miss some clones; where compared with another copy, unresolved V genes account for less than half of the shortfall, and the remainder is unexplained. The V and J calls and the clone size are those of that table, but D and trimming were determined from the DNA. This sample lists roughly 400,000 clones; about 88% were detected once. In total, the top ten clones hold approximately 1.3% of the sample.

Enrolling through a virtual design, the prospective study's participants ranged in age from roughly 18 to 90 years and lived across 24 United States geographic areas. In the prospective study, participants were assigned to cohorts based on the clinical history participants reported in a screening survey and a study questionnaire. A participant counted as exposed if, within 2 weeks of entering the study, that participant had been in contact with someone who had a PCR-confirmed or clinician-diagnosed COVID-19 case. Each participant in the prospective study had whole blood, serum and a nasopharyngeal or oropharyngeal swab collected by mobile phlebotomists. Participants in the prospective study had the option to provide additional blood draws and questionnaires over a 2-month period. Before DNA extraction, blood samples from the prospective study were shipped at room temperature or frozen. Study-wide findings and limitations: The amount of clinical and demographic metadata varied by source and participant and was provided uncurated.

The rearranged chain carries TRBV5-1 and TRBJ2-1, and 9 bases in between align with TRBD1. The material sequenced was PBMCs or T cells enriched from blood (not recorded which). This TCR was recovered from a woman younger than 35 who had been exposed to COVID-19. The nucleotides read TGCGCCAGCAGCCCCCACCTCGACAGGGGGTTTGAGCAGTTCTTC. Its protein reads: CASSPHLDRGFEQFF.